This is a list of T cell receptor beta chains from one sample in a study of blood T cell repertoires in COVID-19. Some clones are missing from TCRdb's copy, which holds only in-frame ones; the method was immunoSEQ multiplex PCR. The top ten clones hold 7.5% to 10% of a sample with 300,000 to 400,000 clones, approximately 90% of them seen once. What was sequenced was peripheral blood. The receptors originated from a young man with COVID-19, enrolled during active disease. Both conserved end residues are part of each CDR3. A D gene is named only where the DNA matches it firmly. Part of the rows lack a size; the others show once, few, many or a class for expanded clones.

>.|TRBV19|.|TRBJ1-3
CASSQQGSIGNTIYF
TGTGCCAGTAGTCAACAGGGATCGATTGGAAACACCATATATTTT
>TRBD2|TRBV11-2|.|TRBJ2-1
CASSVTSGSYNEQFF
TGTGCCAGCAGCGTAACTAGCGGGAGTTACAATGAGCAGTTCTTC
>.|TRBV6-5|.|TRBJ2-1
CASRPFRGAYNEQFF
TGTGCCAGCAGGCCATTCAGGGGGGCCTACAATGAGCAGTTCTTC
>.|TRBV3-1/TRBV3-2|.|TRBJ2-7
CASSQSSGGFSEQYF
TGTGCCAGCAGCCAAAGTAGCGGCGGGTTTTCCGAGCAGTACTTC
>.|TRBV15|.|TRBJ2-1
CATSRDRGSSSYNEQFF
TGTGCCACCAGCAGAGATAGGGGCAGCAGTTCCTACAATGAGCAGTTCTTC
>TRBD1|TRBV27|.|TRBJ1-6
CASSTRDRASPLHF
TGTGCCAGCAGTACGCGGGACAGGGCTTCACCCCTCCACTTT
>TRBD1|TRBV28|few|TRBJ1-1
CASIENRGRGEAFF
TGTGCCAGCATTGAAAACAGGGGGCGCGGTGAAGCTTTCTTT
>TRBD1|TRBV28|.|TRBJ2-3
CASSFWGQGGTERYTDTQYF
TGTGCCAGCAGTTTTTGGGGACAGGGAGGGACGGAAAGATACACAGATACGCAGTATTTT
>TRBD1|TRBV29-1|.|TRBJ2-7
CSVARTGASYEQYF
TGCAGCGTTGCACGGACAGGGGCCTCCTACGAGCAGTACTTC
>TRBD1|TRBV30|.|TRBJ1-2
CAWSGGRGYDYTF
TGTGCCTGGAGTGGCGGCAGGGGGTATGACTACACCTTC
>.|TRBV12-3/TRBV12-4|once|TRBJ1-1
CASSRQGGTEAFF
TGTGCCAGCAGTCGCCAGGGTGGCACTGAAGCTTTCTTT
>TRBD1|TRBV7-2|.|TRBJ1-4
CASSPPGQDNEKLFF
TGTGCCAGCAGCCCTCCGGGACAGGATAATGAAAAACTGTTTTTT
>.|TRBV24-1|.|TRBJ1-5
CATSVQGGEPQHF
TGTGCCACCAGTGTGCAGGGCGGGGAGCCCCAGCATTTT
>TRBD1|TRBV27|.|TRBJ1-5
CASSSRTGYSNQPQHF
TGTGCCAGCAGTTCTCGGACAGGGTATAGCAATCAGCCCCAGCATTTT
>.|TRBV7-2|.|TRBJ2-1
CASSFRAIRRNEQFF
TGTGCCAGCAGCTTCCGGGCGATCAGGAGGAATGAGCAGTTCTTC
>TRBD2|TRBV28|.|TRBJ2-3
CASSRTREDTQYF
TGTGCCAGCAGCCGGACTAGAGAAGATACGCAGTATTTT
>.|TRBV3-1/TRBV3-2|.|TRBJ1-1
CASSRGHPNTEAFF
TGTGCCAGCAGCCGCGGACACCCGAACACTGAAGCTTTCTTT
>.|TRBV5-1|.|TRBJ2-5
CASSLGRSLETQYF
TGCGCCAGCAGCTTGGGCAGGTCCCTGGAAACCCAGTACTTC